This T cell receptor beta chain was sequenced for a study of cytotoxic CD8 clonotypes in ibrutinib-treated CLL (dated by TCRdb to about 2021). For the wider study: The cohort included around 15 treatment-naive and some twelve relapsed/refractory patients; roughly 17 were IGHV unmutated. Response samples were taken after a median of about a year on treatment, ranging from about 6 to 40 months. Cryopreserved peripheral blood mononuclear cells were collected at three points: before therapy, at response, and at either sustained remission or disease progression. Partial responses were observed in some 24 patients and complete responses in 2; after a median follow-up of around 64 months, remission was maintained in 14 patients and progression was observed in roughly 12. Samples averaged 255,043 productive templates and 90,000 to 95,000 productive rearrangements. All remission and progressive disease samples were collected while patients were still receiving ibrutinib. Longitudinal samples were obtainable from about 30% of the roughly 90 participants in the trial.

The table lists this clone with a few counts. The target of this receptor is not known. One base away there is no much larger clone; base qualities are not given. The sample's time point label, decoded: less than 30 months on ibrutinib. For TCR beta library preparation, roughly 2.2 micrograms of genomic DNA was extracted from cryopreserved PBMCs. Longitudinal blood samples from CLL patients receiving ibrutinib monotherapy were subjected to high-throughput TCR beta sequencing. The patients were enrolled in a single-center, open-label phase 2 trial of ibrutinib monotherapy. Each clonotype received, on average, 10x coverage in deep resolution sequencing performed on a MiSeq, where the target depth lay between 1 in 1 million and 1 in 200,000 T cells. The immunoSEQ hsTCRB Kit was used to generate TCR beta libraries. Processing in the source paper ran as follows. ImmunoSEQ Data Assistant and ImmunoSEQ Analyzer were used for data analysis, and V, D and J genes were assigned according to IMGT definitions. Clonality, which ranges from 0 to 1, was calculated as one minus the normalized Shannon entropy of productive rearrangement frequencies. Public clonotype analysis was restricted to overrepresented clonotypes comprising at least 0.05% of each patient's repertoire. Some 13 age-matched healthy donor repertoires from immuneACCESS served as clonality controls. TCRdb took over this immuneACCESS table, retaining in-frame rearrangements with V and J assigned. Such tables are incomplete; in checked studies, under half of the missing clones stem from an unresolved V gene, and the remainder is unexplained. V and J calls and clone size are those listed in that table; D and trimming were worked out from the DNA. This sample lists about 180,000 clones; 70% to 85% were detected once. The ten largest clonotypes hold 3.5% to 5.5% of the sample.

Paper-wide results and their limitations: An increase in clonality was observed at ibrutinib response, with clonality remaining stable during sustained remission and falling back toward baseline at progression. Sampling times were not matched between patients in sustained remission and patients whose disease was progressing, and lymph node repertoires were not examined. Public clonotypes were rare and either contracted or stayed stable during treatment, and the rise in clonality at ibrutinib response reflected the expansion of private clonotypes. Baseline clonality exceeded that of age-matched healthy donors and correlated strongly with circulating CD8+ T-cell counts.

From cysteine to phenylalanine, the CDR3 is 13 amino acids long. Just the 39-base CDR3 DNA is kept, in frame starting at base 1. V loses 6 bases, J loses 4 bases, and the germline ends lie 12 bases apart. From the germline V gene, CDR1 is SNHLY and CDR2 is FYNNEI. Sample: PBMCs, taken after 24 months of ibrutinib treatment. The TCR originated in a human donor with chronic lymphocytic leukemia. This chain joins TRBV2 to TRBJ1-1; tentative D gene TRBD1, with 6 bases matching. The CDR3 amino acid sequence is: CASSPDRRTEAFF. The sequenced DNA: TGTGCCAGCAGCCCCGACAGGCGCACTGAAGCTTTCTTT.